The clone carrying this TCR beta chain was picked up one time. Its antigen is undetermined. V lost 0 bases and J 4 bases, leaving 9 bases between the germline ends. CDR1 KGHSH and CDR2 LQKENI come from the germline V gene. The CDR3 length is 14 residues. This entry is derived from a study of shared clonotypes between healthy human individuals. Study-wide findings and caveats: Across subsets, estimated richness was generally greater for naive than for memory populations. The sharing of about 5% of naive CD4 clonotypes was seen across a few donors.

Roughly 200 ng DNA, 30,000 to 35,000 T cell genomes, went into each sorted-subset replicate PCR. Clones were sequenced by immunoSEQ multiplex PCR, and TCRdb holds only the in-frame ones, with some missing. The sample contains more than 2,000,000 clones, around 94% of which appear only once. The receptor comes from a man younger than 30 in good health. Sequencing input: naive CD4+ T cells sorted from blood. Subset meaning: CD45RA+ positively selected. The genes are TRBV18 and TRBJ2-5; possible D gene TRBD1, 6 bases. Written as DNA, the CDR3 is TGTGCCAGCTCACCACCGGTAGGGGGAGAGACCCAGTACTTC. This codes for CASSPPVGGETQYF. Together with reference TRBV18 and TRBJ2-5, the CDR3 gives the full variable domain: NAGVMQNPRHLVRRRGQEARLRCSPMKGHSHVYWYRQLPEEGLKFMVYLQKENIIDESGMPKERFSAEFPKEGPSILRIQQVVRGDSAAYFCASSPPVGGETQYFGPGTRLLVL.